Reported below is one T cell receptor (beta chain). The data were obtained in a study of blood T cell repertoires in COVID-19. The method was immunoSEQ multiplex PCR; TCRdb's version includes in-frame clones alone and lacks a portion of them. The sample has 150,000 to 200,000 clones, approximately 85% seen once. This CDR3 has 14 residues. Germline loops: CDR1 LNHDA, CDR2 SQIVND (reference sequence). The ends lost 9 bases at V and 5 bases at J; junction bases unmatched: 7. This chain links TRBV19 with TRBJ2-7; TRBD2 aligns across 13 bases. What was sequenced was peripheral blood. The receptor's source is a woman aged 80 or over with acute or convalescent COVID-19. The CDR3 sequence: CASGTSGTSNEQYF. The CDR3 DNA is TGTGCCAGCGGGACTAGCGGGACCTCAAACGAGCAGTACTTC.